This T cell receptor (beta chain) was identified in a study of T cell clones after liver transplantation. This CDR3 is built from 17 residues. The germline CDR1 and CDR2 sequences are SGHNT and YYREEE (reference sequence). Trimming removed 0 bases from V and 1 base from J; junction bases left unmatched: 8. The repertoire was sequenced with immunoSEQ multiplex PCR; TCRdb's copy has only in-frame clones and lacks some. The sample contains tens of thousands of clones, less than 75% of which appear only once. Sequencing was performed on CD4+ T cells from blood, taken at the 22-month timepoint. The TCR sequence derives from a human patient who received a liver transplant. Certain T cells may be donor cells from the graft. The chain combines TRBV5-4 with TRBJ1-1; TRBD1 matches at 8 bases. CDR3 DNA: TGTGCCAGCAGCTTGGAATCGGCAGGGGGCTGGAACACTGAAGCTTTCTTT. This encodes CASSLESAGGWNTEAFF.